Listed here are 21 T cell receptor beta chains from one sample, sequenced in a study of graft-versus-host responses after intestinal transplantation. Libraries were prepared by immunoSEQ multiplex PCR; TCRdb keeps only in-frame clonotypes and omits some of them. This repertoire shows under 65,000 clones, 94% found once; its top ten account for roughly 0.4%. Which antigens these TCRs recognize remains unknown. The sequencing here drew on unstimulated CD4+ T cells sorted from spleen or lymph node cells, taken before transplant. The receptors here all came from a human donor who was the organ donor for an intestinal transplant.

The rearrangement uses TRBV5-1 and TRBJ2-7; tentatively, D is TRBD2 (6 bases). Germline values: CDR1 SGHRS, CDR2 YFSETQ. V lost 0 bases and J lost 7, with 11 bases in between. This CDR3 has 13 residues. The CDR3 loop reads CASSLVGGREQYF. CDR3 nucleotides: TGCGCCAGCAGCTTGGTCGGGGGTCGTGAGCAGTACTTC.

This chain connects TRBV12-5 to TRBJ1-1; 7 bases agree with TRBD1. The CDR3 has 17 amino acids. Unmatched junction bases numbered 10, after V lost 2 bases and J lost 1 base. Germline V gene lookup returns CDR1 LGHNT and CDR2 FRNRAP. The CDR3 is CASGLYLSTGKNTEAFF. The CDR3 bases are TGTGCTAGTGGTTTGTACCTTTCGACAGGGAAGAACACTGAAGCTTTCTTT.

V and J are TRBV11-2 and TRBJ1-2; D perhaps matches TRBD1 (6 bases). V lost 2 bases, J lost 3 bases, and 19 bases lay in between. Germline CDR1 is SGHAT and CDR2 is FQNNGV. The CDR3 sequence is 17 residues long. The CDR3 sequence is CASSLLGGPDRDYGYTF. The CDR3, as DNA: TGTGCCAGCAGCTTACTAGGTGGCCCGGACAGAGACTATGGCTACACCTTC.

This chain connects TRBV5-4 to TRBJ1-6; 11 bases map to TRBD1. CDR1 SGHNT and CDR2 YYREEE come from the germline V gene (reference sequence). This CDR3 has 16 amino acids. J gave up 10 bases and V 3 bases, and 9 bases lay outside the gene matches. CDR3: CASSSPGQGVRSPLHF. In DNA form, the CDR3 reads TGTGCCAGCAGCTCACCGGGACAGGGGGTGCGATCACCCCTCCACTTT.

The CDR3 bases are TGTGCCAGCAGCTTAAAGGGGGAAGACGACGAGCAGTACTTC. Translation gives CASSLKGEDDEQYF. The chain couples TRBV7-3 to TRBJ2-7, with D perhaps matching TRBD1 (6 bases). This CDR3 contains 14 residues. Trimming left V 1 base short and J 5 bases short, with 12 bases between. Germline values: CDR1 SGHTA, CDR2 FQGTGA.

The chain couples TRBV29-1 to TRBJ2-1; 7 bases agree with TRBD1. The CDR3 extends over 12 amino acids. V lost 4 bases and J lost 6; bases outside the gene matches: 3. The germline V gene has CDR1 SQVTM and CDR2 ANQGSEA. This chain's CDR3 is CSVATGVNEQFF. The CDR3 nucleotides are TGCAGCGTTGCTACAGGGGTCAATGAGCAGTTCTTC.

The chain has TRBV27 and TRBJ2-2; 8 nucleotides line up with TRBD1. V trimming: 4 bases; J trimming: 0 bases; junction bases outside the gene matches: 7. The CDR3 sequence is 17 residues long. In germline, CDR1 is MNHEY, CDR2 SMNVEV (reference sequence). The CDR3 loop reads CASSSDQGQANTGELFF. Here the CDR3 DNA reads TGTGCCAGCAGTTCCGACCAGGGACAGGCGAACACCGGGGAGCTGTTTTTT.

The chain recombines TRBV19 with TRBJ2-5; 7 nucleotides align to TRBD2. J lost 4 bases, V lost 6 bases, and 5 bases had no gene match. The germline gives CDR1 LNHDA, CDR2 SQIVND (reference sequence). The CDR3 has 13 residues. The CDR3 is CASSMTSPETQYF. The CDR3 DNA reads TGTGCCAGTAGCATGACTAGCCCAGAGACCCAGTACTTC. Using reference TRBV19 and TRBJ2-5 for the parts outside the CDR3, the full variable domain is DGGITQSPKYLFRKEGQNVTLSCEQNLNHDAMYWYRQDPGQGLRLIYYSQIVNDFQKGDIAEGYSVSREKKESFPLTVTSAQKNPTAFYLCASSMTSPETQYFGPGTRLLVL.

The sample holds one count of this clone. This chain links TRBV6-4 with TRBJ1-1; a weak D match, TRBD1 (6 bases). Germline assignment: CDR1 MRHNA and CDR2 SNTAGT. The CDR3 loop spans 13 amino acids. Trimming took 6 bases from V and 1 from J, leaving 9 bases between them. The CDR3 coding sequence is TGTGCCAGCAGACCGACAGGGAACACTGAAGCTTTCTTT. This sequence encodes CASRPTGNTEAFF.

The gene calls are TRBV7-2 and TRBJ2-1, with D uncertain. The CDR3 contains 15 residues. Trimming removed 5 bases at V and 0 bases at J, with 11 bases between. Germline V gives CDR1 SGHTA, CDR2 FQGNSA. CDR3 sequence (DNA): TGTGCCAGCAGCCGGGCGACAAGCTCCTACAATGAGCAGTTCTTC. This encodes CASSRATSSYNEQFF.

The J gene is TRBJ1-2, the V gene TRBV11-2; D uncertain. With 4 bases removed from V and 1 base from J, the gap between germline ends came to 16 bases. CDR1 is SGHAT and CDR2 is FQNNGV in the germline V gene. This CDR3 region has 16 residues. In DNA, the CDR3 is TGTGCCAGCAGCTCTCCCCGTGCTGCGGATAACTATGGCTACACCTTC. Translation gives CASSSPRAADNYGYTF.

DNA for the CDR3: TGTGCCAGCAGTGAAGAGACGCAAACCGGCTACACCTTC. This encodes CASSEETQTGYTF. The gene calls are TRBV2 and TRBJ1-2; the D is unclear. There are 13 residues in the CDR3. V was trimmed by 1 base and J by 8 bases, leaving 11 bases between them. Germline-derived CDR1 and CDR2 are SNHLY and FYNNEI.

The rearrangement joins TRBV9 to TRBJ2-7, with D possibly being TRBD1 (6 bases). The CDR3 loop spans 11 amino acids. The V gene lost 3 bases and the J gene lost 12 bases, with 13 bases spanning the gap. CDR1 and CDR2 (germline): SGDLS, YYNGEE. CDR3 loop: CASSGRQVPYF. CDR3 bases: TGTGCCAGCAGCGGAAGACAGGTACCGTACTTC.

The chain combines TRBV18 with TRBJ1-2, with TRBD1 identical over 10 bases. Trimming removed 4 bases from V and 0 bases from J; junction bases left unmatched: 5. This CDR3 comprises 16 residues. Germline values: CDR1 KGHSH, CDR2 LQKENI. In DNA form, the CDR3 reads TGTGCCAGCTCACGACGGGACAGGGGAACTAACTATGGCTACACCTTC. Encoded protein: CASSRRDRGTNYGYTF.

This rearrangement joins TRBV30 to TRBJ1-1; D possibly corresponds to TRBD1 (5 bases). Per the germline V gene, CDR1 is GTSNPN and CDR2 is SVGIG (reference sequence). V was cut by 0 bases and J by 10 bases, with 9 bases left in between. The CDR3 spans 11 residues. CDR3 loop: CAWSVFRVAFF. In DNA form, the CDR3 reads TGTGCCTGGAGTGTTTTCAGGGTAGCTTTCTTT.

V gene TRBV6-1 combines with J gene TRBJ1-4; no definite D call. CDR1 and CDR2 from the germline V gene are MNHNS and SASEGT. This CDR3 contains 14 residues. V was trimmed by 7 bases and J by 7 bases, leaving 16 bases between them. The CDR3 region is CASTSWRRSEKLFF. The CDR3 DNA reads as TGTGCCAGCACTTCGTGGAGGAGGAGTGAAAAACTGTTTTTT.

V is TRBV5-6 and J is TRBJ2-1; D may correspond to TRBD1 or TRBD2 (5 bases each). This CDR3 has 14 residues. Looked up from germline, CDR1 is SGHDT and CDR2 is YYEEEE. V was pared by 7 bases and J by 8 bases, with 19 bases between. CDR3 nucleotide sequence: TGTGCCAGCCGCCAGACGGGGCGGTGGGATGAGCAGTTCTTC. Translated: CASRQTGRWDEQFF. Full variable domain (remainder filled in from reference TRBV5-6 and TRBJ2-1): DAGVTQSPTHLIKTRGQQVTLRCSPKSGHDTVSWYQQALGQGPQFIFQYYEEEERQRGNFPDRFSGHQFPNYSSELNVNALLLGDSALYLCASRQTGRWDEQFFGPGTRLTVL.

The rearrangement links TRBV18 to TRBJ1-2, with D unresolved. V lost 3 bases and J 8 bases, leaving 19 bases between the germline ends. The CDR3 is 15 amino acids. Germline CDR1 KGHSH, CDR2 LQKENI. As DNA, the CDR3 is TGTGCCAGCTCACCCATGGCGGGGATAGTGGGCGGCTACACCTTC. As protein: CASSPMAGIVGGYTF.

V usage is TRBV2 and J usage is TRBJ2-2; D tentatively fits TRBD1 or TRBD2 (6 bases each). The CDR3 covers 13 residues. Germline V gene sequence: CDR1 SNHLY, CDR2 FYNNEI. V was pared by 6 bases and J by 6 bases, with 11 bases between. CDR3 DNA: TGTGCCAGCAGGGGCGGGACATCCGGGGAGCTGTTTTTT. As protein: CASRGGTSGELFF.

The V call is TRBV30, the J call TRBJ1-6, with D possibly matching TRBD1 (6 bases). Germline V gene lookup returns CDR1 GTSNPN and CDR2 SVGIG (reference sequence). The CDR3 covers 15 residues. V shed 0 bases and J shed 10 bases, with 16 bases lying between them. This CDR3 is CAWSVMDRYNSPLHF. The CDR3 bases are TGTGCCTGGAGTGTAATGGACAGATACAACTCACCCCTCCACTTT.

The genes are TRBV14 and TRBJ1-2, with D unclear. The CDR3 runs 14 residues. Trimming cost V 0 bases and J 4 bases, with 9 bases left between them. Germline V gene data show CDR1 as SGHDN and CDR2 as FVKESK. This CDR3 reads CASSQDPVSYGYTF. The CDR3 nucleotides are TGTGCCAGCAGCCAAGATCCAGTAAGCTATGGCTACACCTTC.